This T cell receptor beta chain derives from a study of T cell changes during pregnancy in multiple sclerosis. Assay used: immunoSEQ multiplex PCR; TCRdb lists only in-frame clones, some missing. The sample yields tens of thousands of clones, around nine tenths seen once. In germline, CDR1 is SGHAT, CDR2 FQNNGV. V dropped 0 bases and J dropped 2 bases, with 14 bases sitting between them. The CDR3 extends over 16 amino acids. This sample comprised peripheral blood, obtained in the first trimester of pregnancy. The receptor was isolated from a female donor in good health, enrolled as a control in a pregnancy study. The V call is TRBV11-2, the J call TRBJ2-7, with D tentatively TRBD1 (6 bases). The CDR3 DNA reads TGTGCCAGCAGCTTAGACCGACAGGCCAAAGCCTACGAGCAGTACTTC. This translates into CASSLDRQAKAYEQYF.